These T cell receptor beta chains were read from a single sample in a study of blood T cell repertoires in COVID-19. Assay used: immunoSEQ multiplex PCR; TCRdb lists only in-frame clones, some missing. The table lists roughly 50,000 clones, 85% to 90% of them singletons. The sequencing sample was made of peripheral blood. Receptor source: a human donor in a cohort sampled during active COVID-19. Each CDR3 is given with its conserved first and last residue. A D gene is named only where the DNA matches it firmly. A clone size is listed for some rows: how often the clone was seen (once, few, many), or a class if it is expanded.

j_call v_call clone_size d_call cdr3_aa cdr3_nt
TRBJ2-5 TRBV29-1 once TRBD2 CSVEEELAGGTETQYF TGCAGCGTTGAAGAGGAACTAGCGGGAGGGACAGAGACCCAGTACTTC
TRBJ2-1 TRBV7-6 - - CATGLEQFF TGTGCCACTGGACTTGAGCAGTTCTTC
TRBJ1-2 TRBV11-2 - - CASSWGGANYGYTF TGTGCCAGCAGCTGGGGGGGGGCCAACTATGGCTACACCTTC
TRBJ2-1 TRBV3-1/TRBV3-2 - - CASSQGLGSTEQFF TGTGCCAGCAGCCAAGGCCTCGGGAGTACTGAGCAGTTCTTC
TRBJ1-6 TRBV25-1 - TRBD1 CASSPPGDRGYSPLHF TGTGCCAGCAGTCCCCCTGGGGACAGGGGGTATTCACCCCTCCACTTT
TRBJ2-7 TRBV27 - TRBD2 CASSATSGAYEQYF TGTGCCAGCAGTGCGACTAGCGGGGCTTACGAGCAGTACTTC
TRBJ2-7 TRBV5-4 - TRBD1 CASSSDRGLEQYF TGTGCCAGCAGCTCTGACAGGGGGCTCGAGCAGTACTTC
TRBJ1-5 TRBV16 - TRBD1 CASSQLTGGLQPQHF TGTGCCAGCAGCCAGTTGACAGGGGGCCTTCAGCCCCAGCATTTT
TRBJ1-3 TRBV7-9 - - CASSYSRPFSSGNTIYF TGTGCCAGCAGCTATTCCCGCCCCTTCAGCTCTGGAAACACCATATATTTT
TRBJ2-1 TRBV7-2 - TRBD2 CASSLGTSGTYNEQFF TGTGCCAGCAGCTTAGGGACTAGCGGAACCTACAATGAGCAGTTCTTC
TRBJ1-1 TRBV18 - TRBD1 CASSGRDREIAEAFF TGTGCCAGCTCAGGCCGGGACAGGGAGATAGCTGAAGCTTTCTTT
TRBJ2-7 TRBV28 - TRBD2 CASSLGVVLTSGKAYEQYF TGTGCCAGCAGCTTAGGTGTAGTCTTAACTAGCGGAAAAGCCTACGAGCAGTACTTC
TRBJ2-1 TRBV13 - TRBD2 CASSSRTSGSRDEQFF TGTGCCAGCAGCTCAAGGACTAGCGGGAGTAGAGATGAGCAGTTCTTC
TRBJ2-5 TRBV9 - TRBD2 CASSVDGTSQETQYF TGTGCCAGCAGCGTAGATGGGACTAGCCAAGAGACCCAGTACTTC
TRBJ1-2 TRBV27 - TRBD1 CASSATGGGYGYTF TGTGCCAGCAGCGCGACAGGGGGCGGCTATGGCTACACCTTC
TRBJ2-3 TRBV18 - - CASSLSLSTDTQYF TGTGCCAGCTCACTGAGCCTTAGCACAGATACGCAGTATTTT
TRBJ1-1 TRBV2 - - CASSYDTEAFF TGTGCCAGCAGTTATGACACTGAAGCTTTCTTT
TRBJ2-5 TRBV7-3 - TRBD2 CASSLTSGSAETQYF TGTGCCAGCAGTTTGACTAGCGGGAGTGCCGAGACCCAGTACTTC
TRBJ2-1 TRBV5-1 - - CASSLTQGRRGNEQFF TGCGCCAGCAGCTTGACACAGGGGAGGAGAGGCAATGAGCAGTTCTTC
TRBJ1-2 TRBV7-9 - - CASSFWENYGYTF TGTGCCAGCAGCTTTTGGGAGAACTATGGCTACACCTTC
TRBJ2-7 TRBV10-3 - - CAISQDRHEQYF TGTGCCATCAGTCAAGACAGACACGAGCAGTACTTC
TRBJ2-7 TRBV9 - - CASSGTGEQYF TGTGCCAGCAGCGGAACGGGAGAGCAGTACTTC
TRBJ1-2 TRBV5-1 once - CASSSTGIYGYTF TGCGCCAGCAGCTCGACAGGAATCTATGGCTACACCTTC
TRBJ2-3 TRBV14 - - CASSHPLGGTYTDTQYF TGTGCCAGCAGCCATCCCTTAGGGGGAACCTACACAGATACGCAGTATTTT
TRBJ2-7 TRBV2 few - CASGQPYEQYF TGTGCCAGTGGACAGCCCTACGAGCAGTACTTC
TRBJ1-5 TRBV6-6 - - CASSLAGHQPQHF TGTGCCAGCAGTTTGGCAGGGCATCAGCCCCAGCATTTT
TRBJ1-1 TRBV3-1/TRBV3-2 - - CASSESVNTEAFF TGTGCCAGCAGCGAATCAGTGAACACTGAAGCTTTCTTT
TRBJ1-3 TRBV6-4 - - CASSPLRGNTIYF TGTGCCAGCAGTCCCCTCAGGGGAAACACCATATATTTT
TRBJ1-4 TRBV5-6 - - CASTQGSQTNEKLFF TGTGCCAGCACTCAGGGGTCCCAAACTAATGAAAAACTGTTTTTT
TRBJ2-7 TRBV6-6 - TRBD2 CASRHRSGSSYEQYF TGTGCCAGCAGACACCGTAGCGGGAGTTCCTACGAGCAGTACTTC
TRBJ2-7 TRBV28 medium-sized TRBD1 CASSPNRGLDEQYF TGTGCCAGCAGTCCAAACAGGGGGCTGGACGAGCAGTACTTC
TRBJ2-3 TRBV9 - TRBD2 CASNIAGGADTQYF TGTGCCAGCAACATAGCGGGAGGAGCAGATACGCAGTATTTT
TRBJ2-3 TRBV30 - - CAWSVRLSGYTDTQYF TGTGCCTGGAGTGTACGCCTCAGCGGATACACAGATACGCAGTATTTT
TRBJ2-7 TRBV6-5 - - CASSYTQGLGHYEQYF TGTGCCAGCAGTTATACTCAGGGGCTGGGGCACTACGAGCAGTACTTC
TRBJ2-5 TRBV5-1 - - CASSKNGQAGETQYF TGCGCCAGCAGCAAAAACGGACAGGCGGGGGAGACCCAGTACTTC
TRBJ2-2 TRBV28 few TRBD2 CASRPLTGLAGGRTGELFF TGTGCCAGCAGGCCGCTTACGGGACTAGCGGGAGGCCGGACCGGGGAGCTGTTTTTT
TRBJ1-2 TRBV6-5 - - CASRTTQGIYGYTF TGTGCCAGCAGAACAACGCAGGGAATCTATGGCTATACCTTC
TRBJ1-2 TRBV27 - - CASSLSGTSYGYTF TGTGCCAGCAGTTTATCTGGGACTAGCTATGGCTACACCTTC
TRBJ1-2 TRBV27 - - CASRPTAGTPYGYTF TGTGCCAGCAGACCCACCGCAGGGACTCCCTATGGCTACACCTTC
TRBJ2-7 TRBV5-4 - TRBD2 CASSLAGTNSYEQYF TGTGCCAGCAGCCTCGCCGGGACTAACTCCTACGAGCAGTACTTC
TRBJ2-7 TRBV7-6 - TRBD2 CASSLDTRLAVGYYEQYF TGTGCCAGCAGCTTAGACACGCGGCTAGCGGTGGGCTACTACGAGCAGTACTTC
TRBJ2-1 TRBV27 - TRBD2 CASSFLGTSVVNEQFF TGTGCCAGCAGTTTCCTCGGGACTAGCGTCGTCAATGAGCAGTTCTTC
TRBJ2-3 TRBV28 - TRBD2 CASGWNREDKYF TGTGCCAGCGGTTGGAACCGGGAGGATAAGTATTTT
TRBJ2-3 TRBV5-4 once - CASSLSGRGGDTQYF TGTGCCAGCAGCTTGAGTGGACGGGGTGGAGATACGCAGTATTTT
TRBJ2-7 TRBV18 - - CASSPGTVSYEQYF TGTGCCAGCTCACCAGGGACTGTCTCCTACGAGCAGTACTTC
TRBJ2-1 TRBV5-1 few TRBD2 CASSPGLAGELQFF TGCGCCAGCAGCCCCGGACTAGCGGGAGAACTGCAGTTCTTC
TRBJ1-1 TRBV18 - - CASSPDLNTEAFF TGTGCCAGCTCACCAGACTTGAACACTGAAGCTTTCTTT
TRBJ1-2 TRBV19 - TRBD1 CASETGGGYGYTF TGTGCCAGTGAAACAGGGGGCGGCTATGGCTACACCTTC
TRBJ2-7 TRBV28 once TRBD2 CASSKAGGYEQYF TGTGCCAGCAGTAAAGCGGGAGGGTACGAGCAGTACTTC
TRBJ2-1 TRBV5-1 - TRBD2 CASSLLEGGPHEQFF TGCGCCAGCAGCTTGCTTGAGGGAGGGCCGCATGAGCAGTTCTTC